These 24 T cell receptor beta chains came from one sample sequenced in a study of CD8 T cells in ankylosing spondylitis. TCRdb called the 5' RACE reads again in MiXCR, with one record for every CDR3 protein. The sample consists of 300,000 to 350,000 distinct CDR3 sequences, about 20% of them appearing once. The sample consisted of blood, either unsorted or a sorted T cell fraction (not recorded which). The source of these receptors is a female donor with ankylosing spondylitis or in good health (not recorded which).

The rearrangement links TRBV27 to TRBJ2-1; TRBD2 might be the D (6 bases). This CDR3 contains 14 residues. Trimming took off 5 bases at V and 7 bases at J, with 15 bases between the two ends. Germline-derived CDR1 and CDR2 are MNHEY and SMNVEV (reference sequence). The CDR3 sequence: CASSARLGSNEQFF. CDR3 in DNA: TGTGCCAGCAGTGCACGACTAGGCTCGAATGAGCAGTTCTTC.

This chain links TRBV7-2 with TRBJ2-6, with D unclear. The CDR3 runs 15 residues. V gave up 3 bases and J gave up 0 bases, with 6 bases separating them. CDR1 is SGHTA, CDR2 FQGNSA, per germline. The CDR3 region is CASSFVASGANVLTF. CDR3 DNA: TGTGCCAGCAGCTTTGTAGCCTCTGGGGCCAACGTCCTGACTTTC.

V is TRBV10-2 and J is TRBJ2-3; the match to TRBD1 covers 9 bases. Germline-derived CDR1 and CDR2 are WSHSY and SAAADI. The ends lost 7 bases at V and 4 bases at J; junction bases unmatched: 6. The CDR3 is made up of 14 amino acids. As DNA, the CDR3 is TGCGCCAGCACCGGACAGGGGCCGGCAGATACGCAGTATTTT. Its protein product is CASTGQGPADTQYF.

This clonotype turned up a few times. V usage is TRBV5-5 and J usage is TRBJ2-5; no definite D call. With 3 bases removed from V and 0 bases from J, the gap between germline ends came to 15 bases. This CDR3 contains 16 residues. In germline, CDR1 is SGHKS, CDR2 YYEKEE (reference sequence). The CDR3 spells CASSSIRRSYQETQYF. CDR3 in DNA: TGTGCCAGCAGCTCCATACGTAGAAGCTACCAAGAGACCCAGTACTTC.

This clonotype was recorded at least ten times. J is TRBJ2-1 and V is TRBV12-3 or TRBV12-4; 10 bases fit TRBD1. This CDR3 region has 15 residues. V was pared by 4 bases and J by 8 bases, with 8 bases of the junction left unmatched. CDR3 DNA sequence: TGTGCCAGCAGTTCCGGGACAGGGGAGTTCGATGAGCAGTTCTTC. Its translation is CASSSGTGEFDEQFF.

This clonotype was seen only a few times. The CDR3 loop reads CASSSGGGSENIQYF. In DNA, the CDR3 is TGTGCCAGCAGCTCGGGGGGAGGGTCGGAAAACATTCAGTACTTC. This chain uses TRBV6-1 with TRBJ2-4; 7 positions match TRBD2. The junction had 10 bases not matched to a gene; V was cut back by 6 bases and J by 5 bases. The CDR3 contains 15 residues. In germline, CDR1 is MNHNS, CDR2 SASEGT.

This clonotype was counted many times. The genes are TRBV6-2 or TRBV6-3 and TRBJ2-4; TRBD1 aligns across 9 bases. CDR1 and CDR2 from the germline V gene are MNHEY and SVGEGT. Trimming cost V 2 bases and J 0 bases; bases outside gene matches: 11. The CDR3 totals 19 residues. DNA for the CDR3: TGTGCCAGCAGTTACACCTTACAGGGGGCTTTACTAGCCAAAAACATTCAGTACTTC. Translated: CASSYTLQGALLAKNIQYF.

The table lists this clonotype with a count of one. A single base separates this from a much larger clone, so it may be a read error. V usage is TRBV29-1 and J usage is TRBJ2-7, with D tentatively TRBD1 (5 bases). The CDR3 is 13 amino acids. CDR1 and CDR2 from the germline V gene are SQVTM and ANQGSEA. V lost 6 bases and J 4 bases, leaving 16 bases between the germline ends. CDR3 region: CSVTARVGYEQYF. The CDR3 nucleotides read TGCAGCGTGACAGCGCGAGTTGGGTACGAGCAGTACTTC.

This clonotype was picked up a small number of times. Sequence at one end of the junction differs from germline and may be a read error. The rearrangement links TRBV20-1 to TRBJ2-1; D gene uncertain. CDR1 DFQATT and CDR2 SNEGSKA come from the germline V gene (reference sequence). The CDR3 has 14 residues. In DNA, the CDR3 is TGCAGTGCTCGAGACGGGTCCCTGGGGAATGAGCAGTTCTTC. Amino acid sequence: CSARDGSLGNEQFF.

The J gene is TRBJ2-1, the V gene TRBV10-1; 11 nucleotides line up with TRBD2. CDR1 is WNHNN, CDR2 SYGVQD, per germline (reference sequence). The length of the CDR3 is 16 residues. Trimming cost V 2 bases and J 7 bases; bases outside gene matches: 7. The CDR3 nucleotides are TGCGCCAGCAGTGAGGGAACTAGCGGGAGAGGTAATGAGCAGTTCTTC. Translating gives CASSEGTSGRGNEQFF.

This clonotype was detected many times. V gene TRBV4-3 combines with J gene TRBJ2-1, with D possibly TRBD2 on 6 matching bases. V lost 1 base and J lost 5, with 12 bases in between. The CDR3 covers 15 residues. Germline-derived CDR1 and CDR2 are LGHNA and YSLEER. CDR3 region: CASSQVWRRDNEQFF. The CDR3 DNA is TGCGCCAGCAGCCAAGTATGGAGGAGGGACAATGAGCAGTTCTTC.

The genes are TRBV5-1 and TRBJ2-1; 7 positions match TRBD2. This CDR3 has 14 amino acids. Per the germline V gene, CDR1 is SGHRS and CDR2 is YFSETQ. V lost 5 bases and J lost 7; bases outside the gene matches: 9. This CDR3 is CASSVVAGRNEQFF. The CDR3 DNA sequence: TGCGCCAGCAGTGTGGTAGCGGGCCGGAATGAGCAGTTCTTC. The variable domain in full, with the rest retrieved from reference TRBV5-1 and TRBJ2-1, is KAGVTQTPRYLIKTRGQQVTLSCSPISGHRSVSWYQQTPGQGLQFLFEYFSETQRNKGNFPGRFSGRQFSNSRSEMNVSTLELGDSALYLCASSVVAGRNEQFFGPGTRLTVL.

The rearrangement links TRBV6-1 to TRBJ2-2; D not certain. With 6 bases removed from V and 4 bases from J, the gap between germline ends came to 12 bases. CDR3 length: 14 residues. Germline V lookup: CDR1 MNHNS, CDR2 SASEGT. The CDR3 spells CASRLRSGTGELFF. In DNA form, the CDR3 reads TGTGCCAGCAGACTACGGTCAGGCACCGGGGAGCTGTTTTTT.

This chain connects TRBV2 to TRBJ2-1; the match to TRBD2 covers 8 bases. The CDR3 is made up of 15 amino acids. Germline V gives CDR1 SNHLY, CDR2 FYNNEI. Trimming cost V 0 bases and J 6 bases; bases outside gene matches: 4. The chain's CDR3 is CASSEASGIGNEQFF. DNA for the CDR3: TGTGCCAGCAGTGAAGCTAGCGGGATTGGCAATGAGCAGTTCTTC. Using reference TRBV2 and TRBJ2-1 for the parts outside the CDR3, the full variable domain is EPEVTQTPSHQVTQMGQEVILRCVPISNHLYFYWYRQILGQKVEFLVSFYNNEISEKSEIFDDQFSVERPDGSNFTLKIRSTKLEDSAMYFCASSEASGIGNEQFFGPGTRLTVL.

The CDR3 DNA reads TGTGCCAGCACGGGACATCTGAACTACGAGCAGTACTTC. Its protein product is CASTGHLNYEQYF. The V gene is TRBV5-5, the J gene TRBJ2-7; D perhaps matches TRBD1 (6 bases). Trimming took off 6 bases at V and 3 bases at J, with 13 bases between the two ends. The CDR3 contains 13 residues. Germline V gene sequence: CDR1 SGHKS, CDR2 YYEKEE (reference sequence). Variable domain in full (rest from reference TRBV5-5 and TRBJ2-7): DAGVTQSPTHLIKTRGQQVTLRCSPISGHKSVSWYQQVLGQGPQFIFQYYEKEERGRGNFPDRFSARQFPNYSSELNVNALLLGDSALYLCASTGHLNYEQYFGPGTRLTVT.

This clonotype was detected only a few times. The rearrangement joins TRBV15 to TRBJ2-2; 7 nucleotides agree with TRBD2. The CDR3 totals 17 residues. J lost 1 base, V lost 2 bases, and 7 bases had no gene match. Germline values: CDR1 LNHNV, CDR2 YYDKDF (reference sequence). DNA of the CDR3: TGTGCCACCAGCAGACCAAGAGCGGGACTGAACACCGGGGAGCTGTTTTTT. Its protein is CATSRPRAGLNTGELFF.

This clonotype was observed at least ten times. The rearrangement joins TRBV20-1 to TRBJ2-7; 8 positions match TRBD2. Germline lookup yields CDR1 DFQATT and CDR2 SNEGSKA (reference sequence). The CDR3 is made up of 14 amino acids. V dropped 1 base and J dropped 6; count of bases not matched to a gene: 8. CDR3 loop: CSARAGLAQSEQYF. The CDR3, as DNA: TGCAGTGCTAGAGCCGGACTAGCTCAGAGCGAGCAGTACTTC.

The chain combines TRBV11-3 with TRBJ2-5, with TRBD2 identical over 9 bases. CDR3 length: 16 amino acids. Germline V gene sequence: CDR1 SGHNT, CDR2 YENEEA. With 1 base clipped from V and 4 bases from J, the junction kept 7 bases outside the gene matches. The DNA of the CDR3 is TGTGCCAGCAGCTTAGGTCCTAGCGGGACTGGAGAGACCCAGTACTTC. This encodes CASSLGPSGTGETQYF.

This clonotype was recorded many times. The chain links TRBV7-8 to TRBJ2-7; TRBD2 matches 8 bases. The junction had 9 bases not matched to a gene; V was cut back by 3 bases and J by 5 bases. CDR1 and CDR2 from the germline V gene are SGHVS and FQNEAQ. The CDR3 has 15 amino acids. Here the CDR3 DNA reads TGTGCCAGCAGCTTCCAGCGGAGCGGGAGCAACGAGCAGTACTTC. This gives the protein CASSFQRSGSNEQYF.

This clonotype was picked up a small number of times. The chain combines TRBV29-1 with TRBJ2-7; 8 positions agree with TRBD1. This CDR3 comprises 14 residues. V was pared by 5 bases and J by 2 bases, with 8 bases of the junction left unmatched. Germline V lookup: CDR1 SQVTM, CDR2 ANQGSEA. CDR3 loop: CSVLTGGLAYEQYF. The CDR3 nucleotides are TGCAGCGTTCTTACAGGGGGACTCGCCTACGAGCAGTACTTC.

The CDR3 here is CAISEIAGEYEQYF. The CDR3 nucleotides are TGTGCCATCAGTGAAATAGCGGGAGAGTACGAGCAGTACTTC. The chain employs TRBV10-3 and TRBJ2-7; TRBD2 aligns across 9 bases. Germline CDR1 reads ENHRY; CDR2 reads SYGVKD. This CDR3 is 14 amino acids long. V lost 3 bases to trimming and J lost 4 bases; unmatched junction nucleotides: 4.

The chain couples TRBV2 to TRBJ1-4, with 7 positions matching TRBD1. Germline V gene data show CDR1 as SNHLY and CDR2 as FYNNEI. The CDR3 extends over 14 amino acids. The J segment lost 7 bases and the V segment lost 3 bases, leaving 5 bases of the junction unmatched. The CDR3 region is CASSDRDRGEKLFF. CDR3 in DNA: TGTGCCAGCAGTGATAGGGACAGAGGTGAAAAACTGTTTTTT.

The CDR3 is CASSRRLAGDEQFF. In nucleotides, the CDR3 is TGTGCCAGCAGCCGCCGACTAGCGGGAGATGAGCAGTTCTTC. The rearrangement uses TRBV11-3 and TRBJ2-1, with TRBD2 matching 12 bases. V lost 5 bases, J lost 8 bases, and 4 bases stayed unmatched. CDR3 length: 14 amino acids. Germline lookup yields CDR1 SGHNT and CDR2 YENEEA.

This clonotype was seen at least ten times. The chain carries TRBV5-1 and TRBJ1-1; TRBD1 aligns across 7 bases. V was clipped by 2 bases and J by 1 base; unmatched bases: 5. Germline CDR1 SGHRS, CDR2 YFSETQ. The CDR3 spans 15 residues. The CDR3 sequence: CASSLQGSANTEAFF. The CDR3 DNA follows: TGCGCCAGCAGCTTACAGGGGTCCGCGAACACTGAAGCTTTCTTT.